The T cell receptor beta chain under discussion was sequenced for a study of shared clonotypes between healthy human individuals. A single count supports this clone. Trimming removed 0 bases from V and 7 bases from J; junction bases left unmatched: 9. CDR3 length equals 16 residues. The germline V gene has CDR1 LGHNA and CDR2 YNFKEQ. Repertoires were generated with immunoSEQ multiplex PCR, while TCRdb's copy carries only in-frame clones and drops some. The sample carries under 2,500,000 clones, approximately 96% recorded once. The V and J genes are TRBV4-2 and TRBJ2-7, with 10 bases identical to TRBD2. Sample: naive CD4+ T cells sorted from blood. Subset defined: CD45RA+ positively selected. The receptor comes from a man between 18 and 29 years old in good health. The CDR3 coding sequence is TGTGCCAGCAGCCAAGATGGTGCTAGCGGGGGTAATGAGCAGTACTTC. Encoded protein: CASSQDGASGGNEQYF.